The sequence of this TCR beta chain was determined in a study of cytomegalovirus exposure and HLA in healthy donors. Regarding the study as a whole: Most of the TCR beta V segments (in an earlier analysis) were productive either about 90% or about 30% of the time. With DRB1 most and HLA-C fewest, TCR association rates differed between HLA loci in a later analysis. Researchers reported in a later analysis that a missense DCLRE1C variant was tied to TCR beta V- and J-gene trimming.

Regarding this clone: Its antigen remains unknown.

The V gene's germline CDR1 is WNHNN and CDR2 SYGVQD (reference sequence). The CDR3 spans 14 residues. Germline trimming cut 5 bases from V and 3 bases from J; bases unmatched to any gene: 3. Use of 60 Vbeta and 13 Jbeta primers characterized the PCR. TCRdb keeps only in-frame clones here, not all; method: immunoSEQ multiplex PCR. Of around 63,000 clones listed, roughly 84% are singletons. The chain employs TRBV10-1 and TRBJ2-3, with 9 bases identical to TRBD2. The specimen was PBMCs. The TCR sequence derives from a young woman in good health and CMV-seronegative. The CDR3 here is CASSPGLATDTQYF. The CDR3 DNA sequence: TGCGCCAGCAGTCCGGGACTAGCAACAGATACGCAGTATTTT.